This is a list of T cell receptor beta chains from one sample in a study of neoadjuvant anti-PD-1 for oral cavity cancer. TCRdb's table, derived via immunoSEQ multiplex PCR, lists solely in-frame clones and lacks some. The profile shows approximately 15,000 clones, roughly 74% of them singletons. This material consisted of PBMCs, taken after nivolumab (anti-PD-1) treatment. All receptors come from a person between 35 and 79 years old with oral cavity squamous cell carcinoma. CDR3s include the opening cysteine and the closing phenylalanine or tryptophan. D genes are given only for firm matches. The listing skips clone size in some rows; elsewhere it reads once, few, many or a size class.

j_gene: TRBJ2-5
abundance: .
d_gene: .
v_gene: TRBV7-2
CDR3nt: TGTGCCAGCAGCTTAGGGCTAGCAGAGACCCAGTACTTC
CDR3aa: CASSLGLAETQYF

j_gene: TRBJ2-7
abundance: .
d_gene: TRBD2
v_gene: TRBV27
CDR3nt: TGTGCCAGCATCGAGACTAGCGGGAGGGCCCGCGAGCAGTACTTC
CDR3aa: CASIETSGRAREQYF

j_gene: TRBJ2-3
abundance: once
d_gene: .
v_gene: TRBV6-6
CDR3nt: TGTGCCAGCAGTTACGTTCCAGGGAGCACAGATACGCAGTATTTT
CDR3aa: CASSYVPGSTDTQYF

j_gene: TRBJ2-7
abundance: few
d_gene: TRBD1
v_gene: TRBV28
CDR3nt: TGTGCCAGCAGTTCACTACTCCCATGGCAGGGGGCCGGGTACGAGCAGTACTTC
CDR3aa: CASSSLLPWQGAGYEQYF

j_gene: TRBJ1-3
abundance: .
d_gene: .
v_gene: TRBV9
CDR3nt: TGTGCCAGCAGCGTAGAGACCTCTGGAAACACCATATATTTT
CDR3aa: CASSVETSGNTIYF

j_gene: TRBJ2-3
abundance: .
d_gene: TRBD2
v_gene: TRBV6-1
CDR3nt: TGTGCCAGCAGTGAGACGTTAGCGGGAGGGCCCACAGATACGCAGTATTTT
CDR3aa: CASSETLAGGPTDTQYF

j_gene: TRBJ2-2
abundance: .
d_gene: .
v_gene: TRBV13
CDR3nt: TGTGCCAGCAGCATGTACCCCGGGGAGCTGTTTTTT
CDR3aa: CASSMYPGELFF

j_gene: TRBJ2-2
abundance: .
d_gene: .
v_gene: TRBV6-6
CDR3nt: TGTGCCACATCACGAGTCGGGGTTAACGGGGAGCTGTTTTTT
CDR3aa: CATSRVGVNGELFF

j_gene: TRBJ2-1
abundance: .
d_gene: TRBD2
v_gene: TRBV10-3
CDR3nt: TGTGCCATCAGGCCCGGGGGGCGGGAGGTTGAGCAGTTCTTC
CDR3aa: CAIRPGGREVEQFF

j_gene: TRBJ2-7
abundance: few
d_gene: TRBD1
v_gene: TRBV7-9
CDR3nt: TGTGCCAGCAGCTTAGAAGTACAGGGGAGTTACGAGCAGTACTTC
CDR3aa: CASSLEVQGSYEQYF

j_gene: TRBJ2-7
abundance: .
d_gene: TRBD1
v_gene: TRBV4-1
CDR3nt: TGCGCCAGCAGCCAAAGGGGAGAAGGACAGGTCTCCCACGAGCAGTACTTC
CDR3aa: CASSQRGEGQVSHEQYF

j_gene: TRBJ2-4
abundance: .
d_gene: TRBD1
v_gene: TRBV6-1
CDR3nt: TGTGCCAGCCTACAGGGGGCCCTAGCCAAAAACATTCAGTACTTC
CDR3aa: CASLQGALAKNIQYF

j_gene: TRBJ2-1
abundance: few
d_gene: TRBD2
v_gene: TRBV2
CDR3nt: TGTGCCAGCAGTACGGGAGGGAGTGAGCAGTTCTTC
CDR3aa: CASSTGGSEQFF

j_gene: TRBJ2-5
abundance: .
d_gene: .
v_gene: TRBV2
CDR3nt: TGTGCCAGCAGTGGGGGGGCTGGGAGAGAGACCCAGTACTTC
CDR3aa: CASSGGAGRETQYF

j_gene: TRBJ2-3
abundance: .
d_gene: TRBD2
v_gene: TRBV6-5
CDR3nt: TGTGCCAGCAGTTACTCGGCGGGGGTAGGGGCAGATACGCAGTATTTT
CDR3aa: CASSYSAGVGADTQYF

j_gene: TRBJ1-2
abundance: once
d_gene: .
v_gene: TRBV7-9
CDR3nt: TGTGCCAGCACCGACGTAGGGGTGCATGGCTACACCTTC
CDR3aa: CASTDVGVHGYTF

j_gene: TRBJ1-4
abundance: .
d_gene: .
v_gene: TRBV5-4
CDR3nt: TGTGCCAGCAGCTTGCGTGGGCGGGATAATGAAAAACTGTTTTTT
CDR3aa: CASSLRGRDNEKLFF

j_gene: TRBJ2-3
abundance: .
d_gene: TRBD2
v_gene: TRBV6-4
CDR3nt: TGTGCCAGCAGTGACCCTAGCGGGACGCAGTATTTT
CDR3aa: CASSDPSGTQYF

j_gene: TRBJ2-1
abundance: .
d_gene: .
v_gene: TRBV27
CDR3nt: TGTGCCAGCAAAGACCCAGACCGCTCCTACAATGAGCAGTTCTTC
CDR3aa: CASKDPDRSYNEQFF

j_gene: TRBJ2-1
abundance: .
d_gene: TRBD1
v_gene: TRBV6-1
CDR3nt: TGTGCCAGCGCCGTTGGGACAGCCTCCTACAATGAGCAGTTCTTC
CDR3aa: CASAVGTASYNEQFF

j_gene: TRBJ1-2
abundance: once
d_gene: TRBD1
v_gene: TRBV11-2
CDR3nt: TGTGCCAGCAGCTTAGAGGTCTTTTTAGGGGGCGCCGAAAGGACCTTC
CDR3aa: CASSLEVFLGGAERTF

j_gene: TRBJ1-1
abundance: .
d_gene: .
v_gene: TRBV14
CDR3nt: TGTGCCAGCAGCCAAGATGTGGGGGAAGCTTTCTTT
CDR3aa: CASSQDVGEAFF

j_gene: TRBJ2-5
abundance: once
d_gene: TRBD1
v_gene: TRBV7-8
CDR3nt: TGTGCCAGCAGCTTAGACAGGGGGCTAGTACAAGAGACCCAGTACTTC
CDR3aa: CASSLDRGLVQETQYF

j_gene: TRBJ2-7
abundance: .
d_gene: TRBD1
v_gene: TRBV9
CDR3nt: TGTGCCAGCAGCACGACAGGGTTGAGAAGCCGGGACGAGCAGTACTTC
CDR3aa: CASSTTGLRSRDEQYF

j_gene: TRBJ1-1
abundance: .
d_gene: .
v_gene: TRBV18
CDR3nt: TGTGCCAGCTCACCTAGGGAAATGGTCGAAGCTTTCTTT
CDR3aa: CASSPREMVEAFF

j_gene: TRBJ1-2
abundance: .
d_gene: TRBD1
v_gene: TRBV6-5
CDR3nt: TGTGCCAGCAGTTTCCTGCGTACAGGGGGCGGCTATGGCTACACCTTC
CDR3aa: CASSFLRTGGGYGYTF

j_gene: TRBJ1-2
abundance: once
d_gene: TRBD1
v_gene: TRBV28
CDR3nt: TGTGCCAGCAGTTGGACAGGACCATCTTACTATGGCTACACCTTC
CDR3aa: CASSWTGPSYYGYTF

j_gene: TRBJ2-1
abundance: .
d_gene: .
v_gene: TRBV11-3
CDR3nt: TGTGCCAGCAGCAAACGGGGGCTCAACAATGAGCAGTTCTTC
CDR3aa: CASSKRGLNNEQFF

j_gene: TRBJ2-2
abundance: .
d_gene: .
v_gene: TRBV9
CDR3nt: TGTGCCAGCGGGAAAATAAACACCGGGGAGCTGTTTTTT
CDR3aa: CASGKINTGELFF

j_gene: TRBJ1-5
abundance: .
d_gene: .
v_gene: TRBV27
CDR3nt: TGTGCCAGCATGGCGGGGGCGTATGGCAATCAGCCCCAGCATTTT
CDR3aa: CASMAGAYGNQPQHF

j_gene: TRBJ2-1
abundance: once
d_gene: TRBD1
v_gene: TRBV6-6
CDR3nt: TGTGCCAGCAGTTACCCCGGACAGGGGTCGGATGAGCAGTTCTTC
CDR3aa: CASSYPGQGSDEQFF

j_gene: TRBJ1-5
abundance: .
d_gene: .
v_gene: TRBV6-5
CDR3nt: TGTGCCAGCAGTTACAAGGGACGGTCCGATCAGCCCCAGCATTTT
CDR3aa: CASSYKGRSDQPQHF

j_gene: TRBJ2-7
abundance: .
d_gene: TRBD1
v_gene: TRBV15
CDR3nt: TGTGCCACCAGCAGGGACAGGGTGACCTACGAGCAGTACTTC
CDR3aa: CATSRDRVTYEQYF

j_gene: TRBJ2-7
abundance: few
d_gene: TRBD2
v_gene: TRBV30
CDR3nt: TGTGCCTGGAGTGGGGTAGCGGGATGGAGCGAGCAGTACTTC
CDR3aa: CAWSGVAGWSEQYF

j_gene: TRBJ2-3
abundance: .
d_gene: .
v_gene: TRBV12-2
CDR3nt: TGTGCAAGTCGCGTACGACTTAGGGATTCTAGCACAGATACGCAGTATTTT
CDR3aa: CASRVRLRDSSTDTQYF

j_gene: TRBJ2-1
abundance: .
d_gene: .
v_gene: TRBV5-1
CDR3nt: TGCGCCAGCAGCTTGGGACAGCTCAATGAGCAGTTCTTC
CDR3aa: CASSLGQLNEQFF

j_gene: TRBJ1-1
abundance: few
d_gene: .
v_gene: TRBV5-1
CDR3nt: TGCGCCAGCAGTCGGGTGGGAATGAACACTGAAGCTTTCTTT
CDR3aa: CASSRVGMNTEAFF

j_gene: TRBJ2-2
abundance: .
d_gene: TRBD2
v_gene: TRBV27
CDR3nt: TGTGCCAGCACGGGACTAGCGGGACCCACCGGGGAGCTGTTTTTT
CDR3aa: CASTGLAGPTGELFF

j_gene: TRBJ1-3
abundance: .
d_gene: .
v_gene: TRBV7-6
CDR3nt: TGTGCCAGCAGCTTAGCACTGGGGATGACCTCTGGAAACACCATATATTTT
CDR3aa: CASSLALGMTSGNTIYF

j_gene: TRBJ2-7
abundance: .
d_gene: .
v_gene: TRBV9
CDR3nt: TGTGCCAGCAGCGTAGCTCTGGGTTCCTACGAGCAGTACTTC
CDR3aa: CASSVALGSYEQYF

j_gene: TRBJ1-3
abundance: few
d_gene: TRBD1
v_gene: TRBV2
CDR3nt: TGTGCCAGCAGTGAAGGACAGGGTGCGGCGTACACCATATATTTT
CDR3aa: CASSEGQGAAYTIYF

j_gene: TRBJ2-5
abundance: .
d_gene: TRBD1
v_gene: TRBV5-4
CDR3nt: TGTGCCAGCAGAGGGTGGGACAGGAGGGATCCAAGAGAGACCCAGTACTTC
CDR3aa: CASRGWDRRDPRETQYF

j_gene: TRBJ2-7
abundance: .
d_gene: .
v_gene: TRBV6-1
CDR3nt: TGTGCCAGCAGTTATGGTGCCGAGCAGTACTTC
CDR3aa: CASSYGAEQYF

j_gene: TRBJ1-2
abundance: .
d_gene: .
v_gene: TRBV6-1
CDR3nt: TGTGCCAGCAGTGGTACAGGAGAATCTTCCTTCTATGGCTACACCTTC
CDR3aa: CASSGTGESSFYGYTF

j_gene: TRBJ2-7
abundance: once
d_gene: TRBD2
v_gene: TRBV30
CDR3nt: TGTGCCTGGAGTGTGGGAGGGGCGGTTTACGAGCAGTACTTC
CDR3aa: CAWSVGGAVYEQYF

j_gene: TRBJ2-1
abundance: .
d_gene: .
v_gene: TRBV7-6
CDR3nt: TGTGCCAGCAGCTTAGGAGCCCGAGGCGAGCAGTTCTTC
CDR3aa: CASSLGARGEQFF

j_gene: TRBJ2-1
abundance: .
d_gene: .
v_gene: TRBV5-4
CDR3nt: TGTGCCAGCAGCTCCGGACTTTACAATGAGCAGTTCTTC
CDR3aa: CASSSGLYNEQFF

j_gene: TRBJ2-3
abundance: .
d_gene: TRBD1
v_gene: TRBV6-5
CDR3nt: TGTGCCAGCAAGAGGACAGGGTCAGATACGCAGTATTTT
CDR3aa: CASKRTGSDTQYF

j_gene: TRBJ1-1
abundance: few
d_gene: .
v_gene: TRBV27
CDR3nt: TGTGCCAGCCGCCAGCTGGCAACTATGAACACTGAAGCTTTCTTT
CDR3aa: CASRQLATMNTEAFF

j_gene: TRBJ1-1
abundance: few
d_gene: .
v_gene: TRBV11-1
CDR3nt: TGTGCCAGCAGCTTAGGGTTGAACACTGAAGCTTTCTTT
CDR3aa: CASSLGLNTEAFF